This T cell receptor beta chain was sequenced for a study of blood T cell repertoires in COVID-19. Clones were read by immunoSEQ multiplex PCR, and TCRdb kept only the in-frame ones, dropping some. The data contain 350,000 or so clones, about 87% of them seen just once; the ten biggest clones take up 1.5% to 2%. The sample comprised peripheral blood. The TCR was taken from a young woman with COVID-19, enrolled during active disease.

The CDR3 sequence: CSVAPGVNTEAFF. The CDR3 region has the DNA TGCAGCGTTGCCCCGGGGGTGAACACTGAAGCTTTCTTT. The gene calls are TRBV29-1 and TRBJ1-1; D might be TRBD1 (5 bases). CDR1 is SQVTM and CDR2 is ANQGSEA in the germline V gene. The CDR3 is 13 residues long. Between the trimmed V and J ends, which lost 4 bases and 0 bases, there was a span of 9 bases.